This T cell receptor (beta chain) was found in a study of blood T cell repertoires in COVID-19. The age range of participants was 18 to 89 years, with residence in fewer than 25 US areas. Individuals in the exposed group had encountered a COVID-19 case within 2 weeks preceding study entry. Only in-frame clones appear in the TCRdb table, and some are missing; sequencing was by immunoSEQ multiplex PCR. Of more than 350,000 clones in the sample, 70% to 90% are singletons; the top ten hold 1.2% to 1.5%. The V gene lost 8 bases and the J gene lost 1 base, with 20 bases spanning the gap. Germline CDR1 is SNHLY and CDR2 is FYNNEI. The CDR3 runs 16 residues.

Sample: PBMCs or T cells enriched from blood (not recorded which). This TCR was recovered from a woman aged 18-30 years who had been exposed to COVID-19. The chain links TRBV2 to TRBJ1-1; D gene uncertain. The CDR3 loop reads CASQSLRRAQNTEAFF. The CDR3 coding sequence is TGTGCCAGCCAGAGCCTCCGGAGGGCTCAGAACACTGAAGCTTTCTTT.